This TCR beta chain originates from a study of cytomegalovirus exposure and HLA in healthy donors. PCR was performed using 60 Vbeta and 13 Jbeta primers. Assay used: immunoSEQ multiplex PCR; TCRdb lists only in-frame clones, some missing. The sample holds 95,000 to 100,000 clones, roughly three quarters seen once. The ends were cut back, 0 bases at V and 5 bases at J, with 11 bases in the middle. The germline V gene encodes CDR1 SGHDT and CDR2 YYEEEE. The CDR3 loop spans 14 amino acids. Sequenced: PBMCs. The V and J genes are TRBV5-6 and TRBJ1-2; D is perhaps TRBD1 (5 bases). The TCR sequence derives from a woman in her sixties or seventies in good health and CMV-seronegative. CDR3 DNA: TGTGCCAGCAGCTTGGGTCAGGGTAATTATGGCTACACCTTC. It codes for CASSLGQGNYGYTF. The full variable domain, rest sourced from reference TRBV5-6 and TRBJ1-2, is DAGVTQSPTHLIKTRGQQVTLRCSPKSGHDTVSWYQQALGQGPQFIFQYYEEEERQRGNFPDRFSGHQFPNYSSELNVNALLLGDSALYLCASSLGQGNYGYTFGSGTRLTVV.